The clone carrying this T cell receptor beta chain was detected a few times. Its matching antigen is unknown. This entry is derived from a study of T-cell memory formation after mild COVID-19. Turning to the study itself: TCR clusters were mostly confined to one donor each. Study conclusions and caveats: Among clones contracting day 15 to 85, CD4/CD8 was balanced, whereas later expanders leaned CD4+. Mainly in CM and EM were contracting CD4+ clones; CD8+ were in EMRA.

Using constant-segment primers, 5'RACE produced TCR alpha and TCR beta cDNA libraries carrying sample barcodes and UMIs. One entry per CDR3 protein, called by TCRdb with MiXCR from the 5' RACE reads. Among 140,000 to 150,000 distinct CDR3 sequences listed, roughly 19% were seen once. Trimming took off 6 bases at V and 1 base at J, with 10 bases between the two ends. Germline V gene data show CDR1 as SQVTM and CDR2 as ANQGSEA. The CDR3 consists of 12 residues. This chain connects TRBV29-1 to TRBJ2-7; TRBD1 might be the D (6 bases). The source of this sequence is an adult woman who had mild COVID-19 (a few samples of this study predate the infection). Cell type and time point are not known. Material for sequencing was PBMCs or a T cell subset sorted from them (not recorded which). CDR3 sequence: CSVLDRSYEQYF. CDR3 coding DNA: TGCAGCGTACTGGACAGATCCTACGAGCAGTACTTC.